The 17 T cell receptor beta chains given below trace back to one sample, sequenced in a study of blood T cells in healthy people across ages. Together with a sample-barcoded 5' primer, a J-beta primer mix was included in a second PCR lasting about 6 to 11 cycles. TCRdb processed the 5' RACE reads anew with MiXCR; each CDR3 protein has one entry. The table lists more than 1 million distinct CDR3 sequences, 45% of them singletons, with under 20% in the top ten. The specimen was blood. Receptors were obtained from a woman aged 55-70 years in good health.

Remarks on this clonotype: A much larger clone lies a single base off, so this may be a read error. This chain connects TRBV4-1 to TRBJ2-7, with D perhaps assigned TRBD1 or TRBD2 (5 bases each). The CDR3 spans 17 residues. The germline V gene encodes CDR1 MGHRA and CDR2 YSYEKL. V was trimmed by 1 base and J by 7 bases, leaving 23 bases between them. The CDR3 nucleotides are TGCGCCAGCAGCCAAGTATCGGGGCGAACTCTTCACAATGAGCAGTACTTC. Encoded protein: CASSQVSGRTLHNEQYF.

This rearrangement joins TRBV20-1 to TRBJ2-1, with D hard to call. This CDR3 has 15 amino acids. V shed 7 bases and J shed 0 bases, with 16 bases lying between them. Germline CDR1 DFQATT, CDR2 SNEGSKA (reference sequence). This CDR3 reads CSVRVRSNSYNEQFF. The CDR3 DNA is TGCAGTGTCCGAGTCCGAAGCAACTCCTACAATGAGCAGTTCTTC.

Written as DNA, the CDR3 is TGTGCCACCAGTAAACCGCCGGACAGGGACGTAGGTGAGCAGTTCTTC. It specifies CATSKPPDRDVGEQFF. The V and J genes are TRBV24-1 and TRBJ2-1; 8 bases align to TRBD1. CDR3 size: 16 residues. V was clipped by 6 bases and J by 9 bases; unmatched bases: 15. Germline CDR1 is KGHDR and CDR2 is SFDVKD.

This clonotype was picked up one time. The chain joins TRBV20-1 to TRBJ2-7; D gene uncertain. The CDR3 contains 13 residues. CDR1 is DFQATT and CDR2 is SNEGSKA in the germline V gene (reference sequence). V lost 2 bases to trimming and J lost 3 bases, with 11 bases between them. CDR3 bases: TGCAGTGCTAGACCCGTACAGTTCTACGAGCAGTACTTC. It yields the protein CSARPVQFYEQYF.

This clonotype was found once. The V call is TRBV6-5, the J call TRBJ1-1, with D possibly TRBD1 on 5 matching bases. V lost 6 bases, J lost 6 bases, and 20 bases lay in between. Germline CDR1 reads MNHEY; CDR2 reads SVGAGI. The CDR3 runs to 15 residues. CDR3 sequence (DNA): TGTGCCAGCAGAAGGGAACCCAGGGACTATTCTGAAGCTTTCTTT. It is translated as CASRREPRDYSEAFF.

The chain recombines TRBV5-6 with TRBJ2-7, with TRBD1 matching over 9 bases. Germline loops: CDR1 SGHDT, CDR2 YYEEEE. The CDR3 length is 13 residues. Unmatched junction bases numbered 9, after V lost 4 bases and J lost 10 bases. The CDR3 reads CASSQSRTGGQYF. Here the CDR3 DNA reads TGTGCCAGCAGCCAGAGTCGCACAGGGGGCCAGTACTTC.

The V call is TRBV28, the J call TRBJ2-7; a possible D gene is TRBD2 (5 bases). The CDR3 contains 15 residues. Per the germline V gene, CDR1 is MDHEN and CDR2 is SYDVKM. Trimming shortened V by 5 bases and J by 0 bases, and 14 bases separated the two germline ends. The CDR3 bases are TGTGCCAGCAGTGTAGGGAGCCCTAGCTCCTACGAGCAGTACTTC. Protein product: CASSVGSPSSYEQYF.

CDR3: CASSERRQLYNEQFF. In DNA form, the CDR3 reads TGTGCCAGCAGTGAAAGGAGGCAGCTCTACAATGAGCAGTTCTTC. V usage is TRBV2 and J usage is TRBJ2-1, with a tentative D call TRBD2 (5 bases). V was clipped by 2 bases and J by 3 bases, with 11 bases between them. The CDR3 is 15 residues long. Germline V gene lookup returns CDR1 SNHLY and CDR2 FYNNEI.

This sequence joins TRBV7-2 and TRBJ2-7, with D possibly TRBD1 on 7 matching bases. The V end was cut by 2 bases, the J end by 9 bases, with 20 bases between. Germline V lookup: CDR1 SGHTA, CDR2 FQGNSA. There are 15 residues in the CDR3. Written as DNA, the CDR3 is TGTGCCAGCAGCTTAACACATCAGGGGGGCAACGGGCAGTACTTC. Protein: CASSLTHQGGNGQYF. Filled out from reference TRBV7-2 and TRBJ2-7, the complete variable domain reads GAGVSQSPSNKVTEKGKDVELRCDPISGHTALYWYRQSLGQGLEFLIYFQGNSAPDKSGLPSDRFSAERTGGSVSTLTIQRTQQEDSAVYLCASSLTHQGGNGQYFGPGTRLTVT.

This clonotype was picked up a small number of times. The rearrangement joins TRBV20-1 to TRBJ1-2, with D perhaps matching TRBD1 (5 bases). The germline V gene has CDR1 DFQATT and CDR2 SNEGSKA (reference sequence). The CDR3 sequence is 13 residues long. V was cut by 6 bases and J by 5 bases, with 16 bases left in between. The CDR3 is CSALGKGHYGYTF. CDR3 DNA sequence: TGCAGTGCCTTAGGCAAGGGGCATTATGGCTACACCTTC.

The gene calls are TRBV2 and TRBJ1-2; no clear D. Trimming took off 11 bases at V and 0 bases at J, with 16 bases between the two ends. This CDR3 has 14 amino acids. Germline loops: CDR1 SNHLY, CDR2 FYNNEI. Here the CDR3 reads CALRPQRANYGYTF. CDR3 nucleotide sequence: TGTGCCCTAAGACCACAAAGAGCTAACTATGGCTACACCTTC.

This chain uses TRBV10-1 with TRBJ2-5; 7 nucleotides line up with TRBD2. V gave up 6 bases and J gave up 0 bases; unmatched junction bases: 7. Germline values: CDR1 WNHNN, CDR2 SYGVQD (reference sequence). The CDR3 runs 15 residues. In DNA form, the CDR3 reads TGCGCCAGCAGGAAACTAGCGAGGAACCAAGAGACCCAGTACTTC. It specifies CASRKLARNQETQYF.

The V call is TRBV6-2 or TRBV6-3, the J call TRBJ2-5; D gene uncertain. V was clipped by 0 bases and J by 1 base, with 12 bases between them. This CDR3 has 16 residues. Germline CDR1 and CDR2: MNHEY and SVGEGT. DNA of the CDR3: TGTGCCAGCAGTTACTCGGGCGCCGGTACCCAAGAGACCCAGTACTTC. Translating it yields CASSYSGAGTQETQYF.

This rearrangement joins TRBV20-1 to TRBJ1-1, with D tentatively TRBD1 (6 bases). CDR3 length equals 15 residues. The germline V gene has CDR1 DFQATT and CDR2 SNEGSKA (reference sequence). V dropped 6 bases and J dropped 6 bases, with 23 bases sitting between them. CDR3 amino acids: CSAPGPYTGRAEAFF. CDR3 DNA: TGCAGTGCCCCGGGCCCATACACAGGGCGGGCTGAAGCTTTCTTT.

The chain recombines TRBV28 with TRBJ1-2, with D unclear. The V and J ends lost 8 bases and 2 bases respectively, with 12 bases between them. The CDR3 spans 13 residues. Germline V gives CDR1 MDHEN, CDR2 SYDVKM. The CDR3 bases are TGTGCCAGCGAAACCCTACTCAACTATGGCTACACCTTC. Translated, it gives CASETLLNYGYTF.

The chain links TRBV5-5 to TRBJ2-1; no reliable D call. This CDR3 has 16 residues. The germline CDR1 and CDR2 sequences are SGHKS and YYEKEE (reference sequence). Trimming removed 3 bases at V and 4 bases at J, with 17 bases between. The CDR3 protein is CASSSRGMRSYNEQFF. The DNA of the CDR3 is TGTGCCAGCAGCTCCCGCGGTATGAGGTCTTACAATGAGCAGTTCTTC.

This clonotype was seen more than once but under ten times. The chain carries TRBV18 and TRBJ2-1; 7 nucleotides match TRBD2. Unmatched junction bases numbered 7, after V lost 1 base and J lost 4 bases. The CDR3 runs 16 residues. Germline V gene lookup returns CDR1 KGHSH and CDR2 LQKENI. CDR3 loop: CASSPQGGEGYNEQFF. CDR3 DNA: TGTGCCAGCTCACCACAAGGAGGGGAGGGTTACAATGAGCAGTTCTTC.